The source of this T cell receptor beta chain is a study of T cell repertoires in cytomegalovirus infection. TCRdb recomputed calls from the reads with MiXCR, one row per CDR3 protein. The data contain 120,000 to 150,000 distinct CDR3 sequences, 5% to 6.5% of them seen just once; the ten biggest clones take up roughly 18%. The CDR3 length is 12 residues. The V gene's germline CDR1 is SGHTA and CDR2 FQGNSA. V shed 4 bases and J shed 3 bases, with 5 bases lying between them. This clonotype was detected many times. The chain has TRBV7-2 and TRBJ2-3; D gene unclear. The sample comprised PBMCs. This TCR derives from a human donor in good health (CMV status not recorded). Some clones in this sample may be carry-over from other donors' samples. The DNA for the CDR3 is TGTGCCAGCAGCTGGCCGACAGATACGCAGTATTTT. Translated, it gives CASSWPTDTQYF.